This T cell receptor (beta chain) was recovered during a study of blood T cell repertoires in COVID-19. Study-level information: T cells, B-cell-depleted T cells, or PBMCs provided the cDNA or gDNA that served as material.

Germline trimming cut 8 bases from V and 9 bases from J; bases unmatched to any gene: 12. The CDR3 is made up of 13 amino acids. Per germline, CDR1 MNHEY and CDR2 SVGAGI. Which cohort a participant joined came from the clinical history participants gave. Symptom resolution, clearance, or two negative PCRs marked donors in Cohort 3 as recovered. Generated by immunoSEQ multiplex PCR, the TCRdb table keeps only in-frame clones and is missing some. The sample holds approximately 490,000 clones, 87% seen once. The chain joins TRBV6-5 to TRBJ1-1; 7 positions agree with TRBD1. The receptor was isolated from a woman younger than 30 who had recovered from COVID-19. The sample taken for sequencing was PBMCs or T cells enriched from blood (not recorded which). The CDR3 region is CASGRGTDYKAFF. The CDR3 DNA follows: TGTGCCAGCGGAAGGGGGACAGACTACAAAGCTTTCTTT.